This passage covers 20 T cell receptor beta chains from one sample sequenced in a study of cytomegalovirus exposure and HLA in healthy donors. It was with 60 Vbeta and 13 Jbeta primers that the PCR ran. Some clones are missing from TCRdb's copy, which holds only in-frame ones; the method was immunoSEQ multiplex PCR. In total, the table holds approximately 150,000 clones. What was sequenced was PBMCs. The receptors come from a woman aged 40 to 50 in good health and CMV-seronegative.

The rearrangement uses TRBV5-1 and TRBJ1-1; the match to TRBD1 covers 7 bases. The CDR3 covers 15 residues. Germline V lookup: CDR1 SGHRS, CDR2 YFSETQ. The V and J ends lost 4 bases and 4 bases, in that order; junction bases with no gene match: 10. The DNA for the CDR3 is TGCGCCAGCAGCCCGACAGGGACACCAGGCACTGAAGCTTTCTTT. Its protein is CASSPTGTPGTEAFF.

The chain is built from TRBV27 and TRBJ1-6; TRBD1 matches 10 bases. The CDR3 has 15 amino acids. In germline, CDR1 is MNHEY, CDR2 SMNVEV (reference sequence). The trim removed 5 bases at V and 6 bases at J, leaving 4 bases unmatched. As DNA, the CDR3 is TGTGCCAGCAGTCCCCGGGACAGGGGTAATTCACCCCTCCACTTT. Encoded protein: CASSPRDRGNSPLHF.

This chain links TRBV6-1 with TRBJ1-5, with D hard to call. The germline V gene encodes CDR1 MNHNS and CDR2 SASEGT. The CDR3 sequence is 13 residues long. V lost 3 bases, J lost 2 bases, and 5 bases lay in between. CDR3 sequence: CASSDTRNQPQHF. In DNA form, the CDR3 reads TGTGCCAGCAGTGATACACGCAATCAGCCCCAGCATTTT.

The V gene is TRBV9, the J gene TRBJ1-6; D not certain. Germline V gene data show CDR1 as SGDLS and CDR2 as YYNGEE. There are 15 residues in the CDR3. V dropped 3 bases and J dropped 0 bases, with 7 bases sitting between them. CDR3 nucleotides: TGTGCCAGCAGCGCGCCCGGCTCCTATAATTCACCCCTCCACTTT. It is translated as CASSAPGSYNSPLHF.

The chain links TRBV19 to TRBJ1-6, with 7 positions matching TRBD1. V was pared by 2 bases and J by 8 bases, with 9 bases of the junction left unmatched. Germline CDR1 is LNHDA and CDR2 is SQIVND (reference sequence). The CDR3 consists of 16 residues. CDR3: CASSIYRGGADSPLHF. The CDR3 bases are TGTGCCAGTAGTATATATAGAGGGGGCGCGGATTCACCCCTCCACTTT.

This sequence joins TRBV10-3 and TRBJ1-1; 11 bases align to TRBD1. The germline V gene has CDR1 ENHRY and CDR2 SYGVKD. This CDR3 has 14 residues. J was trimmed by 11 bases and V by 6 bases; bases with no gene match: 11. This CDR3 reads CAISPLEGQGDAFF. The DNA of the CDR3 is TGTGCCATCAGCCCTCTAGAGGGACAGGGGGATGCTTTCTTT.

The chain combines TRBV4-3 with TRBJ1-1; 7 bases match TRBD1. CDR3 length: 13 amino acids. Per germline, CDR1 LGHNA and CDR2 YSLEER. Trimming took 1 base from V and 8 from J; bases not matched to a gene: 4. The CDR3 coding sequence is TGCGCCAGCAGCCAAGGGGACAGCAAGGAAGCTTTCTTT. It encodes CASSQGDSKEAFF.

The chain joins TRBV19 to TRBJ2-5; the match to TRBD1 covers 10 bases. CDR1 is LNHDA and CDR2 is SQIVND in the germline V gene (reference sequence). The V and J ends lost 5 bases and 5 bases, in that order; junction bases with no gene match: 8. The CDR3 is made up of 15 amino acids. The CDR3 DNA sequence: TGTGCCAGTAGTCTCGACAGGGGGCGCTTTGAGACCCAGTACTTC. Its protein is CASSLDRGRFETQYF.

The chain couples TRBV6-5 to TRBJ1-5; D possibly corresponds to TRBD1 (6 bases). The CDR3 covers 15 residues. From germline, CDR1 is MNHEY and CDR2 SVGAGI. The V end lost 5 bases, the J end lost 7 bases, and 18 bases lay between the germline ends. The CDR3 DNA is TGTGCCAGCAGTATCAGCGTACAGGGAAAACAGCCCCAGCATTTT. Its protein is CASSISVQGKQPQHF.

The chain uses TRBV6-1 and TRBJ2-3, with TRBD2 matching 7 bases. This CDR3 is 15 amino acids long. The germline gives CDR1 MNHNS, CDR2 SASEGT. Trimming removed 8 bases from V and 0 bases from J; junction bases left unmatched: 8. As DNA, the CDR3 is TGTGCCAGCTGGGTGTCGGGGGGTAGCACAGATACGCAGTATTTT. Translation: CASWVSGGSTDTQYF.

The V gene is TRBV5-4, the J gene TRBJ1-3, with D uncertain. Per germline, CDR1 SGHNT and CDR2 YYREEE (reference sequence). This CDR3 comprises 14 residues. Trimming pared 0 bases from V and 6 bases from J, leaving 10 bases between. The DNA of the CDR3 is TGTGCCAGCAGCTTGGTAAACAGCCAAAACACCATATATTTT. As protein: CASSLVNSQNTIYF.

The DNA for the CDR3 is TGTGCCAGCAGCAACTCCAGACAGGGATGGGGCACTGAAGCTTTCTTT. This sequence encodes CASSNSRQGWGTEAFF. This chain joins TRBV9 and TRBJ1-1, with 7 bases that match TRBD1. This CDR3 is built from 16 residues. The V and J ends lost 4 bases and 4 bases, in that order; junction bases with no gene match: 13. CDR1 is SGDLS and CDR2 is YYNGEE in the germline V gene.

Here the CDR3 DNA reads TGTGCTAGTGGAATAGAGGAGCGGCAGCCCCAGCATTTT. As protein: CASGIEERQPQHF. The chain has TRBV12-5 and TRBJ1-5; no clear D. Trimming shortened V by 6 bases and J by 7 bases, and 13 bases separated the two germline ends. This CDR3 comprises 13 residues. Looked up from germline, CDR1 is LGHNT and CDR2 is FRNRAP.

The rearrangement uses TRBV7-6 and TRBJ1-5; D is ambiguous. Looked up from germline, CDR1 is SGHVS and CDR2 is FNYEAQ. The CDR3 is 13 amino acids. Trimming took 4 bases from V and 3 from J, leaving 7 bases between them. In DNA form, the CDR3 reads TGTGCCAGCAGCTCTGACTCCAATCAGCCCCAGCATTTT. Translating gives CASSSDSNQPQHF.

The rearrangement links TRBV6-5 to TRBJ1-2, with TRBD1 identical over 10 bases. After removal of 2 bases from V and 7 bases from J, the junction contained 10 bases not matched to a gene. This CDR3 comprises 16 residues. Germline V CDR1 and CDR2: MNHEY, SVGAGI. Written as DNA, the CDR3 is TGTGCCAGCAGTTACCTCCCCGACAGGGGGCAAGGTGGCTACACCTTC. Protein sequence: CASSYLPDRGQGGYTF.

The J gene is TRBJ1-1, the V gene TRBV18, with D perhaps matching TRBD1 (5 bases). V lost 1 base and J 4 bases, leaving 10 bases between the germline ends. This CDR3 region has 14 residues. Germline V gene sequence: CDR1 KGHSH, CDR2 LQKENI. The CDR3 loop reads CASSPQGRFTEAFF. For the CDR3, the DNA is TGTGCCAGCTCACCACAGGGGAGGTTCACTGAAGCTTTCTTT.

The chain links TRBV28 to TRBJ1-1; D gene unclear. This CDR3 spans 13 amino acids. Trimming removed 3 bases from V and 4 bases from J, with 9 bases in between. Germline values: CDR1 MDHEN, CDR2 SYDVKM. The CDR3, as DNA: TGTGCCAGCAGTTTGCGGGATGTCACTGAAGCTTTCTTT. This translates into CASSLRDVTEAFF. Full variable domain (rest looked up from reference TRBV28 and TRBJ1-1): DVKVTQSSRYLVKRTGEKVFLECVQDMDHENMFWYRQDPGLGLRLIYFSYDVKMKEKGDIPEGYSVSREKKERFSLILESASTNQTSMYLCASSLRDVTEAFFGQGTRLTVV.

This chain links TRBV5-1 with TRBJ2-3, with D maybe TRBD2 (6 bases). The CDR3 consists of 17 residues. Per the germline V gene, CDR1 is SGHRS and CDR2 is YFSETQ. The V and J ends lost 3 bases and 2 bases respectively, with 19 bases between them. The chain's CDR3 is CASSSEEGGGFTDTQYF. For the CDR3, the DNA is TGCGCCAGCAGCTCCGAGGAGGGAGGCGGGTTCACAGATACGCAGTATTTT.

This sequence joins TRBV9 and TRBJ1-3; D is unresolved. The CDR3 is 16 amino acids. Germline CDR1 SGDLS, CDR2 YYNGEE. Trimming stripped 4 bases from V and 0 bases from J, with 14 bases between. This CDR3 is CASSSRYSNSGNTIYF. In nucleotides, the CDR3 is TGTGCCAGCAGCTCCCGGTACAGCAACTCTGGAAACACCATATATTTT.

This chain uses TRBV5-8 with TRBJ1-2; 7 nucleotides match TRBD1. CDR3 length equals 17 residues. V dropped 4 bases and J dropped 2; count of bases not matched to a gene: 14. CDR1 is SGHTS and CDR2 is YDEGEE in the germline V gene. CDR3 region: CASSVGDDREENYGYTF. DNA of the CDR3: TGTGCCAGCAGCGTGGGGGATGACAGGGAGGAGAACTATGGCTACACCTTC.